A selection of T cell receptor beta chains follows, all from one sample in a study of blood T cell repertoires in COVID-19. Method: immunoSEQ multiplex PCR; TCRdb's copy keeps in-frame clones and lacks some. Here the sample spans tens of thousands of clones, about 80% being singletons. The specimen was peripheral blood. The receptors come from a human donor in a cohort sampled during active COVID-19. CDR3s leave out the opening cysteine and the closing phenylalanine or tryptophan.

J,V,CDR3
TRBJ2-7,TRBV4-2,ASSQERAGTVVYEQY
TRBJ2-7,TRBV28,ASRPSRYEQY
TRBJ2-7,TRBV6-5,ASSYSRRSSGLEQY
TRBJ2-1,TRBV6-6,ASSYSGQGHYNEQF
TRBJ2-7,TRBV5-4,ASSQGTGIYEQY
TRBJ2-5,TRBV30,AFSRLAGGETQY
TRBJ2-4,TRBV11-2,ASSFTQGRLGIQY
TRBJ1-1,TRBV5-6,ASSLEVGQAF
TRBJ1-1,TRBV14,ASSQDPGKPEAF
TRBJ1-6,TRBV28,ASTNPVDNSPLH
TRBJ1-2,TRBV29-1,SVARDRERGYT
TRBJ2-6,TRBV2,ASSVEASGANVLT
TRBJ2-7,TRBV30,AWARDSPYEQY
TRBJ1-2,TRBV6-5,ASIPYGYT
TRBJ2-7,TRBV6-5,ASRNSVYEQY
TRBJ1-1,TRBV3-1/TRBV3-2,ASSQVGGETEAF
TRBJ2-1,TRBV2,ASRPQEVGNEQF
TRBJ1-2,TRBV30,AWSVPPPGQGFGYT
TRBJ2-6,TRBV11-2,ASSRDSSGANVLT
TRBJ1-1,TRBV28,AGAPHGRDGTEAF
TRBJ2-7,TRBV3-1/TRBV3-2,ASSQDLGLNYEQY
TRBJ2-7,TRBV4-2,ASSQVTSGGTNYEQY
TRBJ2-5,TRBV4-1,ASSPLAGGKETQY
TRBJ1-2,TRBV25-1,ASSGHYFFANYGYT
TRBJ1-2,TRBV28,ASRTGSRDYGYT
TRBJ1-1,TRBV6-6,ASRPSESTGVGS
TRBJ2-7,TRBV5-4,ASSLAGVANEQY
TRBJ2-7,TRBV7-2,ASSFSGSYEQY
TRBJ2-3,TRBV5-8,ASSLVPTSGTHTQY
TRBJ2-5,TRBV3-1/TRBV3-2,ASSHGGRETQY
TRBJ2-7,TRBV19,ASKPPGSHEQY
TRBJ2-7,TRBV12-3/TRBV12-4,ASSRDSSYEQY
TRBJ2-7,TRBV3-1/TRBV3-2,ASTQMGGISFEQY
TRBJ2-7,TRBV2,ASSERGGGTPSYEQY
TRBJ2-7,TRBV28,ANIGGLFSGGPSYEQY
TRBJ2-1,TRBV19,ASSGTTHNEQF
TRBJ1-5,TRBV18,ASGQRANQPQH
TRBJ2-7,TRBV5-1,ASSASRDREGYSYEQY
TRBJ1-1,TRBV27,ASSLGLGAEAF
TRBJ2-1,TRBV10-3,ASRGTSGSSYNEQF
TRBJ1-5,TRBV5-1,ASSPGTGNQPQH
TRBJ2-7,TRBV6-2/TRBV6-3,ASSYSLSYEQY
TRBJ1-1,TRBV5-1,ASSREGMSGTEAF
TRBJ2-5,TRBV10-3,AIRGDSKETQY
TRBJ2-7,TRBV3-1/TRBV3-2,ASSQWGQGALEQY
TRBJ1-2,TRBV28,ASSLGQGEYGYT
TRBJ2-5,TRBV12-5,ASALSPSAGVQETQY
TRBJ1-4,TRBV25-1,ASSEGQTRIGLF
TRBJ1-1,TRBV7-3,ASSLTPGQGLLEAF
TRBJ2-7,TRBV7-8,ASSLAVYSYEQY
TRBJ2-7,TRBV4-1,ASSREAGSYEQY
TRBJ2-6,TRBV7-8,ASSSSLYDGANVLT
TRBJ2-7,TRBV28,ASRSGRRASYEQY
TRBJ2-1,TRBV24-1,AVGTSLGEQF
TRBJ2-7,TRBV5-1,ASSLAPSRVYEQY